This T cell receptor (beta chain) came from a study of regulatory T cells in long-lasting Graves disease. Study-level results: It was possible that the small sample size reduced accuracy.

The CDR3 consists of 15 residues. Between the trimmed V and J ends, which lost 1 base and 5 bases, there was a span of 15 bases. Germline V CDR1 and CDR2: SGHAT, FQNNGV. Building the TCR beta libraries relied on iRepertoire HTBI primers, and CDR3 regions underwent Arm-PCR. TCRdb re-analysed the multiplex PCR reads in MiXCR, keeping a single row per CDR3 protein. The sample records about 660,000 distinct CDR3 sequences, approximately 29% being singletons. Documented time point: persistent/refractory GD, antithyroid drugs over 5 years with positive TRAb. Construction of the TCR library relied on RNA isolated from PBMCs. As to this clonotype: Its cognate antigen is unknown.

The V gene is TRBV11-2, the J gene TRBJ2-7; TRBD1 is a possible D gene (5 bases). The sample was peripheral blood mononuclear cells (PBMCs), taken when the disease was refractory, from a patient treated with antithyroid drugs. This sequence was found in a female donor with Graves disease. Here the CDR3 reads CASSLAGARAHEQYF. DNA for the CDR3: TGTGCCAGCAGCTTAGCTGGGGCCCGCGCCCACGAGCAGTACTTC.